The 17 T cell receptor beta chains below come from one sample, sequenced in a study of blood T cells in healthy people across ages. The second PCR ran about 6 to 11 cycles with a sample-barcoded 5' primer and J-beta primers. TCRdb reanalysed the 5' RACE reads using MiXCR and keeps one entry per CDR3 protein. Of roughly 1.4 million distinct CDR3 sequences in the sample, 55% to 75% were seen once. The specimen was blood. The receptors derive from a man aged 18 to 30 in good health.

The chain carries TRBV2 and TRBJ1-4; D not resolved. This CDR3 is built from 12 residues. The ends were cut back, 6 bases at V and 4 bases at J, with 6 bases in the middle. Germline V gene sequence: CDR1 SNHLY, CDR2 FYNNEI. CDR3 sequence (DNA): TGTGCCAGCAGGGGTAATAATGAAAAACTGTTTTTT. As protein: CASRGNNEKLFF.

V and J are TRBV27 and TRBJ1-5; D not resolved. V lost 6 bases and J lost 3, with 12 bases in between. Per the germline V gene, CDR1 is MNHEY and CDR2 is SMNVEV (reference sequence). The CDR3 sequence is 14 residues long. As DNA, the CDR3 is TGTGCCAGCAGCCGCGACGTATACAATCAGCCCCAGCATTTT. Its translation is CASSRDVYNQPQHF.

This clonotype has more than one count but fewer than ten. The chain combines TRBV29-1 with TRBJ2-5; D could derive from TRBD1 or TRBD2 (5 bases each). Germline V gene data show CDR1 as SQVTM and CDR2 as ANQGSEA. This CDR3 spans 14 amino acids. The V gene lost 6 bases and the J gene lost 0 bases, with 14 bases spanning the gap. This chain's CDR3 is CSVTPGQNQETQYF. In DNA, the CDR3 is TGCAGCGTCACCCCGGGGCAGAACCAAGAGACCCAGTACTTC.

CDR3 loop: CATSGDRDTDTQYF. For the CDR3, the DNA is TGTGCCACCAGCGGCGACAGGGACACAGATACGCAGTATTTT. The rearrangement links TRBV15 to TRBJ2-3; 7 nucleotides align to TRBD1. There are 14 residues in the CDR3. Germline V lookup: CDR1 LNHNV, CDR2 YYDKDF (reference sequence). V was clipped by 5 bases and J by 2 bases; unmatched bases: 4.

The chain is built from TRBV7-9 and TRBJ2-5; D is undetermined. Germline CDR1 and CDR2: SEHNR and FQNEAQ (reference sequence). This CDR3 is 15 amino acids long. V was pared by 4 bases and J by 5 bases, with 17 bases between. CDR3 coding DNA: TGTGCCAGCAGCTCCCAGGCGCTCAGTGCCGAGACCCAGTACTTC. This sequence encodes CASSSQALSAETQYF.

V is TRBV15 and J is TRBJ2-3; perhaps TRBD2 as D (5 bases). The CDR3 contains 15 residues. Germline V gene data show CDR1 as LNHNV and CDR2 as YYDKDF (reference sequence). V was clipped by 8 bases and J by 0 bases, with 15 bases between them. CDR3 nucleotide sequence: TGTGCCACCCTTTCGACATGGGAGAGCACAGATACGCAGTATTTT. Translating it yields CATLSTWESTDTQYF.

The rearrangement joins TRBV24-1 to TRBJ2-1; the D gene could be TRBD1 or TRBD2 (7 bases each). This CDR3 is 14 amino acids long. V lost 9 bases and J lost 2, with 13 bases in between. Germline values: CDR1 KGHDR, CDR2 SFDVKD. CDR3 nucleotides: TGTGCCACCGGGAGGGGGCCCCCCTACAATGAGCAGTTCTTC. It yields the protein CATGRGPPYNEQFF.

V is TRBV10-3 and J is TRBJ2-5; tentatively, D is TRBD2 (6 bases). Germline CDR1 reads ENHRY; CDR2 reads SYGVKD. Trimming shortened V by 2 bases and J by 2 bases, and 9 bases separated the two germline ends. This CDR3 is 14 amino acids long. The CDR3 bases are TGTGCCATCAGTGAGCTAGCGTATCAAGAGACCCAGTACTTC. It specifies CAISELAYQETQYF.

The chain couples TRBV7-9 to TRBJ1-4; TRBD1 matches at 7 bases. In germline, CDR1 is SEHNR, CDR2 FQNEAQ (reference sequence). The trim removed 5 bases at V and 8 bases at J, leaving 8 bases unmatched. The CDR3 runs to 14 residues. The CDR3 here is CASSETGLKEKLFF. DNA for the CDR3: TGTGCCAGCAGCGAGACAGGGCTAAAGGAAAAACTGTTTTTT.

This clonotype was detected a few times. The gene calls are TRBV7-8 and TRBJ1-2; D not resolved. The germline V gene encodes CDR1 SGHVS and CDR2 FQNEAQ. The CDR3 sequence is 13 residues long. The germline V and J ends were trimmed by 3 bases and 2 bases, with 7 bases remaining between them. CDR3 sequence reads: CASSLAANYGYTF. CDR3 DNA: TGTGCCAGCAGCTTGGCAGCGAACTATGGCTACACCTTC.

The sample holds many counts of this clonotype. The V gene is TRBV20-1, the J gene TRBJ2-5; 9 nucleotides agree with TRBD1. Germline CDR1 and CDR2: DFQATT and SNEGSKA (reference sequence). The CDR3 runs 16 residues. J gave up 4 bases and V 5 bases, and 14 bases lay outside the gene matches. Here the CDR3 reads CSAPPSVDRGVETQYF. The CDR3, as DNA: TGCAGTGCTCCCCCCTCAGTGGACAGGGGAGTAGAGACCCAGTACTTC.

The chain recombines TRBV7-9 with TRBJ2-5, with D unclear. Germline CDR1 SEHNR, CDR2 FQNEAQ (reference sequence). CDR3 length: 14 residues. V lost 1 base to trimming and J lost 11 bases, with 17 bases between them. This CDR3 is CASSLDVVPSEQYF. The CDR3 nucleotides are TGTGCCAGCAGCTTAGACGTAGTTCCTAGTGAGCAGTACTTC.

V usage is TRBV12-3 or TRBV12-4 and J usage is TRBJ2-5; perhaps D is TRBD1 or TRBD2 (6 bases each). Trimming cost V 10 bases and J 11 bases, with 29 bases left between them. CDR3 size: 15 residues. CDR3 region: CATSGSRGPYNEQYF. The CDR3 DNA sequence: TGTGCCACCTCTGGGTCCCGGGGGCCCTACAATGAGCAGTACTTC.

The chain is built from TRBV28 and TRBJ2-7, with TRBD1 identical over 7 bases. The J call is doubtful: the DNA matches TRBJ2-5 better. The CDR3 sequence is 17 residues long. Looked up from germline, CDR1 is MDHEN and CDR2 is SYDVKM. The CDR3 loop is CASSLITLTGSRETQYF. The CDR3, as DNA: TGTGCCAGCAGTTTAATAACTCTGACAGGGTCCCGGGAGACCCAGTACTTC.

V is TRBV28 and J is TRBJ2-7; possibly TRBD2 for D (6 bases). Looked up from germline, CDR1 is MDHEN and CDR2 is SYDVKM. The ends were cut back, 3 bases at V and 0 bases at J, with 18 bases in the middle. The CDR3 is made up of 17 amino acids. This chain's CDR3 is CASSFPLGLASSYEQYF. DNA for the CDR3: TGTGCCAGCAGTTTTCCTTTGGGCCTAGCGAGCTCCTACGAGCAGTACTTC.

This clonotype came up many times. The CDR3 reads CASARYEQYF. Written as DNA, the CDR3 is TGTGCCAGCGCACGGTACGAGCAGTACTTC. This chain uses TRBV28 with TRBJ2-7; D not certain. V was cut by 8 bases and J by 4 bases, with 6 bases left in between. Germline lookup yields CDR1 MDHEN and CDR2 SYDVKM. CDR3 size: 10 residues.

V usage is TRBV12-3 or TRBV12-4 and J usage is TRBJ2-7; D possibly corresponds to TRBD2 (6 bases). The CDR3 has 14 residues. V gave up 8 bases and J gave up 0 bases, with 14 bases separating them. CDR3 in amino acids: CASHPGGNSYEQYF. CDR3 in DNA: TGTGCCAGCCATCCGGGCGGGAACTCCTACGAGCAGTACTTC.